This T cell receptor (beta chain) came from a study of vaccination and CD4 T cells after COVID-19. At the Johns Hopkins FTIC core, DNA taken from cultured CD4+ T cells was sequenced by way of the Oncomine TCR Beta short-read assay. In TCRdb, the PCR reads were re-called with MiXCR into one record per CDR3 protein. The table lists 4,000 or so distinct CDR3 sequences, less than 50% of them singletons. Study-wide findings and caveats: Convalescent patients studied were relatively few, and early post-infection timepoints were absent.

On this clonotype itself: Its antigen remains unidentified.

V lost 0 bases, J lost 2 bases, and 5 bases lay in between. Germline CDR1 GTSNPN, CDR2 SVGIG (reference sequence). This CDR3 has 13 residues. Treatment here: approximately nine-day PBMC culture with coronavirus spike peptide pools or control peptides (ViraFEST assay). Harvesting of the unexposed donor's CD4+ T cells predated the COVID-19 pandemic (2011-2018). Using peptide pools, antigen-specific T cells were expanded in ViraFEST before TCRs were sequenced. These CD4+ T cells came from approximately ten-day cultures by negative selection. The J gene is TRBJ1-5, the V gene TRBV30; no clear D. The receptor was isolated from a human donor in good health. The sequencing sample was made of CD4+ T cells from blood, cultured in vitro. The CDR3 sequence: CAWSVTGNQPQHF. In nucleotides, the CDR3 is TGTGCCTGGAGTGTAACAGGCAATCAGCCCCAGCATTTT. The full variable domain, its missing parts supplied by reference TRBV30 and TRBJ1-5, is SQTIHQWPATLVQPVGSPLSLECTVEGTSNPNLYWYRQAAGRGLQLLFYSVGIGQISSEVPQNLSASRPQDRQFILSSKKLLLSDSGFYLCAWSVTGNQPQHFGDGTRLSIL.